This T cell receptor (beta chain) emerged from a study of vaccination and CD4 T cells after COVID-19. Sequencing of cultured CD4+ T cell DNA used the Oncomine TCR Beta short-read assay. Genomic DNA was extracted from cultured CD4+ T cells. MiXCR was run by TCRdb on the PCR reads, yielding one entry per CDR3 protein. The table includes 6,500 to 10,000 distinct CDR3 sequences, about 48% detected once. J gave up 0 bases and V 5 bases, and 12 bases lay outside the gene matches. Germline values: CDR1 SEHNR, CDR2 FQNEAQ (reference sequence). The CDR3 length is 18 residues. Described treatment: roughly 10-day PBMC culture with coronavirus spike peptide pools or control peptides (ViraFEST assay). The unexposed donor's CD4+ T cells were collected before the COVID-19 pandemic (2011-2018). Turning to this clonotype: Its antigen remains unknown.

This TCR derives from a human donor in good health. This rearrangement joins TRBV7-9 to TRBJ2-2, with 7 bases that match TRBD2. The sequencing sample was made of CD4+ T cells from blood, cultured in vitro. The CDR3 sequence is CASSPYTSDLANTGELFF. As DNA, the CDR3 is TGTGCCAGCAGCCCATATACTAGCGACCTCGCGAACACCGGGGAGCTGTTTTTT.